Shown below are 18 T cell receptor beta chains from a single sample sequenced in a study of T-cell reconstitution after alpha-beta-depleted transplantation in children. It was with unique molecular identifiers that the TCRbeta library was prepared. TCRdb used MiXCR to reprocess the PCR reads, holding one entry per CDR3 protein. The data contain over 100,000 distinct CDR3 sequences, 4.5% to 7.5% of them singletons. Material: PBMCs, mostly from graft donor cells, obtained 60 days after TCRalphabeta/CD19-depleted stem cell transplant. Source of these receptors: a female patient between 2 and 15 years old who had a stem cell transplant for Fanconi anemia, so the T cells may come from the graft donor.

This clonotype was detected ten times or more. This chain's CDR3 is CASSQFSGTSANTGELFF. CDR3 sequence (DNA): TGCGCCAGCAGCCAATTTTCGGGGACTTCCGCGAACACCGGGGAGCTGTTTTTT. This rearrangement joins TRBV5-1 to TRBJ2-2; D perhaps matches TRBD2 (6 bases). The V and J ends lost 4 bases and 0 bases respectively, with 19 bases between them. The CDR3 loop spans 18 amino acids. Germline V gives CDR1 SGHRS, CDR2 YFSETQ.

In its sample, this clonotype was seen a few times. The chain is built from TRBV29-1 and TRBJ2-7; 8 nucleotides match TRBD1. Germline values: CDR1 SQVTM, CDR2 ANQGSEA. V was clipped by 6 bases and J by 2 bases; unmatched bases: 3. The CDR3 totals 12 residues. This chain's CDR3 is CSVGTGPYEQYF. The CDR3 DNA reads as TGCAGCGTGGGGACAGGCCCCTACGAGCAGTACTTC.

At least ten counts were recorded for this clonotype. This chain uses TRBV9 with TRBJ2-6, with 11 bases identical to TRBD1. V shed 5 bases and J 0 bases; nucleotides not matched to a gene: 1. Germline lookup yields CDR1 SGDLS and CDR2 YYNGEE. The CDR3 runs to 16 residues. CDR3: CASRGQGVSGANVLTF. The CDR3 coding sequence is TGTGCCAGCAGGGGACAGGGGGTCTCTGGGGCCAACGTCCTGACTTTC.

This clonotype has at least ten counts. The chain employs TRBV7-2 and TRBJ1-3; D is unresolved. CDR1 SGHTA and CDR2 FQGNSA come from the germline V gene. This CDR3 spans 16 amino acids. The V end was cut by 3 bases, the J end by 7 bases, with 19 bases between. The CDR3 DNA is TGTGCCAGCAGCTTCTGGCCAGGATCGTGGGTTAACACCATATATTTT. Protein: CASSFWPGSWVNTIYF.

Ten or more counts support this clonotype. This chain joins TRBV10-2 and TRBJ2-2; D is undetermined. Deletions cut 6 bases from V and 7 bases from J, with 15 bases between. CDR1 and CDR2 (germline): WSHSY, SAAADI. The CDR3 loop spans 14 amino acids. The CDR3 here is CASSVESWGGELFF. The DNA of the CDR3 is TGCGCCAGCAGCGTCGAAAGTTGGGGCGGGGAGCTGTTTTTT.

This clonotype was seen at least ten times. The chain employs TRBV28 and TRBJ2-1; maybe TRBD2 (6 bases). Trimming cost V 4 bases and J 7 bases, with 23 bases left between them. The length of the CDR3 is 17 residues. Germline V gene data show CDR1 as MDHEN and CDR2 as SYDVKM. The DNA for the CDR3 is TGTGCCAGCAGTTCAACCGCGGGACTCCGAATGATGAATGAGCAGTTCTTC. It specifies CASSSTAGLRMMNEQFF.

This clonotype was seen at least ten times. The chain carries TRBV5-1 and TRBJ1-5; the D gene is possibly TRBD1 (6 bases). Looked up from germline, CDR1 is SGHRS and CDR2 is YFSETQ. The CDR3 totals 13 residues. The V and J ends lost 4 bases and 5 bases respectively, with 10 bases between them. CDR3 sequence (DNA): TGCGCCAGCAGCCCGGAGGGGGATCAGCCCCAGCATTTT. As protein: CASSPEGDQPQHF. Full variable domain (outside the CDR3, taken from reference TRBV5-1 and TRBJ1-5): KAGVTQTPRYLIKTRGQQVTLSCSPISGHRSVSWYQQTPGQGLQFLFEYFSETQRNKGNFPGRFSGRQFSNSRSEMNVSTLELGDSALYLCASSPEGDQPQHFGDGTRLSIL.

This clonotype was recorded many times. V usage is TRBV7-3 and J usage is TRBJ2-5; D perhaps matches TRBD2 (5 bases). V lost 0 bases and J lost 1, with 9 bases in between. The CDR3 is 15 amino acids. Germline V gene data show CDR1 as SGHTA and CDR2 as FQGTGA. CDR3 region: CASSLTRTSQETQYF. The CDR3 coding sequence is TGTGCCAGCAGCTTAACCCGAACTAGCCAAGAGACCCAGTACTTC.

The genes are TRBV6-1 and TRBJ2-3; tentatively, D is TRBD2 (6 bases). Germline loops: CDR1 MNHNS, CDR2 SASEGT. The CDR3 spans 16 residues. The V and J ends lost 5 bases and 2 bases respectively, with 17 bases between them. The CDR3 region is CASSPRLVILTDTQYF. The CDR3 DNA reads as TGTGCCAGCAGTCCGCGACTAGTAATCCTCACAGATACGCAGTATTTT.

This clonotype was detected ten times or more. The chain couples TRBV20-1 to TRBJ2-5; 9 bases align to TRBD2. CDR3 length equals 13 residues. CDR1 DFQATT and CDR2 SNEGSKA come from the germline V gene (reference sequence). J was trimmed by 5 bases and V by 3 bases; bases with no gene match: 4. The CDR3 DNA reads as TGCAGTGCTAGGGCTAGCGGGAAGGAGACCCAGTACTTC. Residues: CSARASGKETQYF.

V gene TRBV18 combines with J gene TRBJ1-1; D might be TRBD1 (5 bases). The V end was cut by 5 bases, the J end by 1 base, with 14 bases between. CDR1 and CDR2 from the germline V gene are KGHSH and LQKENI. The CDR3 consists of 15 residues. The CDR3 nucleotides are TGTGCCAGCTCAACTCTACACGACAGGAACACTGAAGCTTTCTTT. It codes for CASSTLHDRNTEAFF.

The chain uses TRBV20-1 and TRBJ2-7; a possible D gene is TRBD1 (5 bases). CDR1 and CDR2 from the germline V gene are DFQATT and SNEGSKA (reference sequence). With 1 base removed from V and 0 bases from J, the gap between germline ends came to 10 bases. The CDR3 loop spans 14 amino acids. In nucleotides, the CDR3 is TGCAGTGCTAGAGGCCGACAGAACTCCTACGAGCAGTACTTC. The encoded protein is CSARGRQNSYEQYF.

The rearrangement joins TRBV10-2 to TRBJ2-3; D might be TRBD1 or TRBD2, each matching 6 bases. The CDR3 consists of 15 residues. The V gene lost 5 bases and the J gene lost 0 bases, with 12 bases spanning the gap. CDR1 WSHSY and CDR2 SAAADI come from the germline V gene. DNA of the CDR3: TGCGCCAGCAGTCGGTTAGGGGGGAGCACAGATACGCAGTATTTT. It is translated as CASSRLGGSTDTQYF.

There are many counts of this clonotype. The chain recombines TRBV15 with TRBJ2-1, with 10 bases fitting TRBD2. Per the germline V gene, CDR1 is LNHNV and CDR2 is YYDKDF (reference sequence). J gave up 4 bases and V 7 bases, and 7 bases lay outside the gene matches. The CDR3 is made up of 15 amino acids. CDR3 amino acids: CATTRDSGGYNEQFF. The CDR3 coding sequence is TGTGCCACCACAAGAGATAGCGGGGGGTACAATGAGCAGTTCTTC.

This clonotype was seen ten or more times. Here the CDR3 reads CASSLGGPYNEQFF. In nucleotides, the CDR3 is TGCGCCAGCAGCTTAGGGGGGCCCTACAATGAGCAGTTCTTC. This sequence joins TRBV5-1 and TRBJ2-1, with D perhaps TRBD1 or TRBD2 (6 bases each). The V and J ends lost 2 bases and 2 bases respectively, with 8 bases between them. The germline gives CDR1 SGHRS, CDR2 YFSETQ. This CDR3 is 14 amino acids long.

This clonotype was seen many times. This rearrangement joins TRBV12-3 or TRBV12-4 to TRBJ1-1, with 7 bases aligning to TRBD1. Trimming took 10 bases from V and 1 from J; bases not matched to a gene: 6. The CDR3 loop spans 13 amino acids. The CDR3 DNA reads as TGTGCCAACCAGGGGGTGGGGAACACTGAAGCTTTCTTT. Its protein is CANQGVGNTEAFF.

This clonotype was observed many times. V and J are TRBV15 and TRBJ2-2, with 10 nucleotides matching TRBD1. V dropped 7 bases and J dropped 6; count of bases not matched to a gene: 14. The CDR3 is made up of 17 amino acids. CDR1 and CDR2 (germline): LNHNV, YYDKDF (reference sequence). The CDR3 is CATTQTGGARLSGELFF. The CDR3 nucleotides read TGTGCCACCACTCAGACAGGGGGCGCCAGGTTGTCCGGGGAGCTGTTTTTT.

This clonotype appeared many times. V gene TRBV5-1 combines with J gene TRBJ2-5; TRBD1 is a possible D gene (6 bases). Germline CDR1 reads SGHRS; CDR2 reads YFSETQ. The CDR3 contains 14 residues. V was trimmed by 2 bases and J by 4 bases, leaving 12 bases between them. The CDR3 nucleotides are TGCGCCAGCAGCTTACAGGGTGGAGGAGAGACCCAGTACTTC. Translating it yields CASSLQGGGETQYF. Supplemented by reference TRBV5-1 and TRBJ2-5, the full variable domain reads KAGVTQTPRYLIKTRGQQVTLSCSPISGHRSVSWYQQTPGQGLQFLFEYFSETQRNKGNFPGRFSGRQFSNSRSEMNVSTLELGDSALYLCASSLQGGGETQYFGPGTRLLVL.